The T cell receptor (beta chain) described here comes from a study of CD8 T cells in Susac syndrome. Germline V lookup: CDR1 DFQATT, CDR2 SNEGSKA (reference sequence). The CDR3 totals 14 residues. V was shortened by 1 base and J by 6 bases, with 15 bases between the two germline ends. After extraction with the RNeasy kit, about 0.5 to 1 ug of the RNA was reverse transcribed using random hexamers. With immunoSEQ multiplex PCR, TCR beta CDR3 was amplified across 54 Vbeta and 13 Jbeta. In TCRdb, the immunoSEQ multiplex PCR reads were re-called with MiXCR into one record per CDR3 protein. The data contain about 300,000 distinct CDR3 sequences, roughly nine tenths of them singletons. Worth noting for this clonotype: Its antigen is unidentified.

Study results and limitations: The study's TCR sequencing and HLA analysis covered a relatively small number of individuals, and the study acknowledged this.

CD8+ and CD4+ T cells circulating in blood were sequenced for TCR beta. The sequence was collected from a human donor with multiple sclerosis. Material: CD4+ T cells from PBMCs. This chain uses TRBV20-1 with TRBJ2-5; possible D gene TRBD2, 6 bases. The chain's CDR3 is CSARAGTRGKTQYF. The CDR3 DNA reads TGCAGTGCTAGAGCCGGGACTCGAGGAAAGACCCAGTACTTC.